The rows below give T cell receptor beta chains drawn from one sample of a study of immune evolution from preneoplasia to lung adenocarcinoma. The data were produced by immunoSEQ multiplex PCR, yet TCRdb's version contains in-frame clones alone and is incomplete. The table lists some 6,900 clones, less than 75% of them singletons. The specimen was FFPE lung adenocarcinoma in situ tissue. The source of these receptors is an older donor with lung adenocarcinoma. Each CDR3 is given with its conserved first and last residue. A D gene is named only where the DNA matches it firmly. Clone size appears in some rows only: once, few, many, or a class for an expanded clone.

cdr3_length j_call v_call clone_size d_call cdr3_aa
12 TRBJ1-5 TRBV28 NA NA CASSPSIQPQHF
14 TRBJ1-2 TRBV18 NA NA CASSPDGLGYGYTF
16 TRBJ2-1 TRBV10-2 NA TRBD1 CASSGALGQSFNEQFF
13 TRBJ1-5 TRBV29-1 NA NA CSAQENSNQPQHF
15 TRBJ2-5 TRBV4-1 NA NA CASSQGSGARETQYF
13 TRBJ1-5 TRBV28 large NA CASSGQNNQPQHF
15 TRBJ2-4 TRBV6-1 NA TRBD1 CASSEPGTGKNIQYF
17 TRBJ2-1 TRBV15 NA NA CATSREGTGTWANEQFF
16 TRBJ1-2 TRBV4-1 NA NA CASSQGEISTRRGYTF
16 TRBJ1-6 TRBV19 NA NA CASSPSRVSYNSPLHF
15 TRBJ2-1 TRBV9 NA NA CASSLTKGLSNEQFF
16 TRBJ2-3 TRBV5-1 few NA CASSLGVVPSTDTQYF
13 TRBJ1-6 TRBV27 NA NA CASTLRVPGPLHF
13 TRBJ2-5 TRBV30 NA NA CAWSGTAQETQYF
15 TRBJ2-1 TRBV6-4 NA TRBD2 CASSDGRGADNEQFF
15 TRBJ2-5 TRBV7-9 NA NA CASSSVTGQQETQYF
13 TRBJ2-3 TRBV28 NA NA CASSLAETDTQYF
15 TRBJ2-7 TRBV6-6 NA TRBD2 CASSALGRGAAEQYF
13 TRBJ1-1 TRBV15 once NA CATSPTMNTEAFF
12 TRBJ2-1 TRBV29-1 NA NA CSVEEAGNEQFF
14 TRBJ1-1 TRBV5-1 large NA CASSLNMGATEAFF
17 TRBJ2-1 TRBV4-1 NA TRBD2 CASSQSRGAGAYNEQFF
14 TRBJ2-1 TRBV9 few NA CASSVGGQNNEQFF
13 TRBJ1-1 TRBV9 NA NA CASSVRDNTEAFF
16 TRBJ2-2 TRBV6-5 NA TRBD1 CASSYYGTGVTGELFF
13 TRBJ1-5 TRBV19 NA TRBD1 CASSLQGDQPQHF
14 TRBJ1-3 TRBV9 NA TRBD1 CASSGWDRGNTIYF
14 TRBJ1-3 TRBV19 NA NA CASSMREPGNTIYF
16 TRBJ2-2 TRBV9 NA TRBD2 CASSPTSGGFTGELFF
12 TRBJ2-1 TRBV5-6 few TRBD2 CASSRTSDEQFF
13 TRBJ2-7 TRBV2 NA NA CASSEAEVVEQYF
13 TRBJ2-3 TRBV2 medium-sized TRBD1 CASRQGGTDTQYF
13 TRBJ1-5 TRBV6-6 NA NA CASRAARDQPQHF
14 TRBJ1-2 TRBV5-1 NA NA CASSLSAGKHGYTF
17 TRBJ2-7 TRBV27 NA NA CASSLSIGGWQNYEQYF
14 TRBJ1-1 TRBV19 NA NA CASSRGGANTEAFF
14 TRBJ1-2 TRBV6-1 NA NA CASRFQTGNYGYTF
14 TRBJ1-6 TRBV6-1 few TRBD1 CASSSRDRNSPLHF
15 TRBJ1-5 TRBV4-1 NA NA CASSQEWGKGQPQHF
14 TRBJ1-1 TRBV6-4 NA NA CAGRGGNGCTEAFF
16 TRBJ2-2 TRBV2 NA TRBD1 CASIETGGANTGELFF
16 TRBJ2-7 TRBV5-1 NA NA CASSLDGDSGSYEQYF
11 TRBJ2-4 TRBV20-1 once NA CSARDQNIQYF
14 TRBJ1-2 TRBV7-9 NA NA CASSLGGGPYGYTF
15 TRBJ1-4 TRBV7-9 NA TRBD1 CASSYRTGSYEKLFF
14 TRBJ1-1 TRBV30 NA TRBD1 CAWRSTQGLTEAFF
15 TRBJ2-7 TRBV10-1 NA TRBD1 CASSEGQGVLYEQYF
16 TRBJ2-2 TRBV15 NA TRBD2 CATSRGGRWNTGELFF
14 TRBJ2-1 TRBV9 NA TRBD1 CASSVGSGDSEQFF
14 TRBJ1-4 TRBV2 few NA CASSEGTGNEKLFF